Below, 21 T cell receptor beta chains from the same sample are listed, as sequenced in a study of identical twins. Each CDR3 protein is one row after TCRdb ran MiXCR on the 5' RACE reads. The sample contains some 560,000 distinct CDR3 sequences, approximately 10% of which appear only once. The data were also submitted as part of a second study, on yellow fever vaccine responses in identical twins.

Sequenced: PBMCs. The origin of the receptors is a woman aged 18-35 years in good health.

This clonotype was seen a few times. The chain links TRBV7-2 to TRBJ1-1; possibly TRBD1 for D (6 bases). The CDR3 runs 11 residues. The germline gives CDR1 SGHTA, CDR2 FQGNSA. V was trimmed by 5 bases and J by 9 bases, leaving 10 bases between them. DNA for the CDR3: TGTGCCAGCAGCCCGGACAGTCAAGCTTTCTTT. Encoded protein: CASSPDSQAFF.

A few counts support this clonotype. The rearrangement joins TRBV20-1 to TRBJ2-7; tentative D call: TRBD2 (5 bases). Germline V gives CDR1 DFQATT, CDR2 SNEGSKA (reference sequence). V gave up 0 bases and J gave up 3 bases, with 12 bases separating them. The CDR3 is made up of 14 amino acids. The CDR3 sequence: CSARDMRGNYEQYF. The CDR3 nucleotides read TGCAGTGCTAGAGACATGAGAGGGAACTACGAGCAGTACTTC.

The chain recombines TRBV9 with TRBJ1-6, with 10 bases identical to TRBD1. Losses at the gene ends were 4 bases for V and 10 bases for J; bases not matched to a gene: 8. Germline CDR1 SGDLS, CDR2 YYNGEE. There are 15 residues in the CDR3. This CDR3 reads CASSLSGTGASPLHF. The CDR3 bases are TGTGCCAGCAGCTTGAGCGGGACAGGGGCCTCACCCCTCCACTTT.

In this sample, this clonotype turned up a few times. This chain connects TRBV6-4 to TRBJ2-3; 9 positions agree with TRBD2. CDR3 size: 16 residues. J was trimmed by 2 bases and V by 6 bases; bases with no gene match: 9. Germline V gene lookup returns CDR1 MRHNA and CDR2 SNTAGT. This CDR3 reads CASSDKTSGDTDTQYF. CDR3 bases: TGTGCCAGCAGCGACAAGACTAGCGGAGACACAGATACGCAGTATTTT.

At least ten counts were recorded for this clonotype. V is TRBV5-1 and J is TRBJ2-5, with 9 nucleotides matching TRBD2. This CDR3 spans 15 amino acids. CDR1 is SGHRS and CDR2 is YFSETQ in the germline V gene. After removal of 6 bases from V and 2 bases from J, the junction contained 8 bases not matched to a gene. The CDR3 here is CASKALAGFQETQYF. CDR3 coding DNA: TGCGCCAGCAAGGCCCTAGCGGGATTTCAAGAGACCCAGTACTTC.

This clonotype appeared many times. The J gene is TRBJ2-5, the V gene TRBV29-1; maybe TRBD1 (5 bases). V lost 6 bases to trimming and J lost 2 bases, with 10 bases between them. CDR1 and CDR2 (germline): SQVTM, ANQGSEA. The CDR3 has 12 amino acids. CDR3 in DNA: TGCAGCGTCGTGACAGTACAAGAGACCCAGTACTTC. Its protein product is CSVVTVQETQYF.

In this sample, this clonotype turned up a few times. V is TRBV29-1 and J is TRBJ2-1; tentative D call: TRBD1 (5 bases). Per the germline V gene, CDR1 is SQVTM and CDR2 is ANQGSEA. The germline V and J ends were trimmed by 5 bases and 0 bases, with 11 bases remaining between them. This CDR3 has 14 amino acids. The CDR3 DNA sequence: TGCAGCGTTCGTTTCGACAGCTCCTACAATGAGCAGTTCTTC. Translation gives CSVRFDSSYNEQFF.

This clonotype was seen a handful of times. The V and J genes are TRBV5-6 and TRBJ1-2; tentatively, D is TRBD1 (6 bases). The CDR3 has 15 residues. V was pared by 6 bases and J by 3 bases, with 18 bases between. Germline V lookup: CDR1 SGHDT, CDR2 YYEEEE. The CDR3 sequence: CASTGGGATYYGYTF. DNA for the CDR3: TGTGCCAGCACCGGGGGGGGCGCAACCTACTATGGCTACACCTTC.

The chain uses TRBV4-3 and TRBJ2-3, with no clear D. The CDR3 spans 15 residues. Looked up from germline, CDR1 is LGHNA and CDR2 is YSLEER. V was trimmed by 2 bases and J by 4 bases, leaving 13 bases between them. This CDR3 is CASSQPTTEPDTQYF. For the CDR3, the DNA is TGCGCCAGCAGCCAACCTACCACGGAACCAGATACGCAGTATTTT.

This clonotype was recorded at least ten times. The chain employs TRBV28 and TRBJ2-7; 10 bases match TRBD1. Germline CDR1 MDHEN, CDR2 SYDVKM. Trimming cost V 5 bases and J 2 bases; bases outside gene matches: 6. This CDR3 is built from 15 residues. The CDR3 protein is CASSLPGTGAYEQYF. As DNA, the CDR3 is TGTGCCAGCAGTCTCCCCGGGACAGGGGCCTACGAGCAGTACTTC.

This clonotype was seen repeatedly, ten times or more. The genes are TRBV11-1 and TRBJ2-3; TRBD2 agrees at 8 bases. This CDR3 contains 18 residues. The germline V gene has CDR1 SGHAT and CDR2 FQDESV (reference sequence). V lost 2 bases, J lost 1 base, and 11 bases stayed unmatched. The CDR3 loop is CASSLPGGPLVGTDTQYF. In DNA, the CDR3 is TGTGCCAGCAGCTTACCGGGAGGGCCGTTGGTCGGCACAGATACGCAGTATTTT.

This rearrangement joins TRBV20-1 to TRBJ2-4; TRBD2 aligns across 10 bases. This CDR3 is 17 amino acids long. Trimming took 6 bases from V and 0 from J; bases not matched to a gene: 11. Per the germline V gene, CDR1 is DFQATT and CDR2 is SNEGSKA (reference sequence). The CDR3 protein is CSALGESGGVAKNIQYF. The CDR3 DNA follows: TGCAGTGCCCTGGGCGAGAGCGGGGGGGTAGCCAAAAACATTCAGTACTTC.

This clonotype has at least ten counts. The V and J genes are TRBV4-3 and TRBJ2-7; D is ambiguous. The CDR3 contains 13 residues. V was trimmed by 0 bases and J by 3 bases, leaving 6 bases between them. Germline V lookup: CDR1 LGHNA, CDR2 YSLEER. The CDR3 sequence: CASSQDRYYEQYF. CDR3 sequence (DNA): TGCGCCAGCAGCCAAGACAGGTACTACGAGCAGTACTTC.

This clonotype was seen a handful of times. The CDR3 is CASSQVWWGEAFF. The CDR3 nucleotides read TGTGCCAGCAGCCAAGTGTGGTGGGGAGAGGCTTTCTTT. The chain joins TRBV3-1 to TRBJ1-1; no clear D gene. The germline gives CDR1 LGHDT, CDR2 YNNKEL (reference sequence). The CDR3 is made up of 13 amino acids. Between the trimmed V and J ends, which lost 1 base and 11 bases, there was a span of 14 bases.

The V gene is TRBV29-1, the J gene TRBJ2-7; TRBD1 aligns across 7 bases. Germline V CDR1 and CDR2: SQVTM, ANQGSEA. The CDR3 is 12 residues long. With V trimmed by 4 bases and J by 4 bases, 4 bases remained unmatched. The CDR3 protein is CSVATGYYEQYF. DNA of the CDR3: TGCAGCGTTGCGACAGGGTATTACGAGCAGTACTTC.

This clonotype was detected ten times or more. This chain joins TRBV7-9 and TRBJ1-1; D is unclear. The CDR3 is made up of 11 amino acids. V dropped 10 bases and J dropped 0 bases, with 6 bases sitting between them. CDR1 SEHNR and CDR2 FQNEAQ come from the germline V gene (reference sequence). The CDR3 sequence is CATEVNTEAFF. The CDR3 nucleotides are TGTGCCACCGAAGTGAACACTGAAGCTTTCTTT. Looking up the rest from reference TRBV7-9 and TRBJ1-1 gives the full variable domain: DTGVSQNPRHKITKRGQNVTFRCDPISEHNRLYWYRQTLGQGPEFLTYFQNEAQLEKSRLLSDRFSAERPKGSFSTLEIQRTEQGDSAMYLCATEVNTEAFFGQGTRLTVV.

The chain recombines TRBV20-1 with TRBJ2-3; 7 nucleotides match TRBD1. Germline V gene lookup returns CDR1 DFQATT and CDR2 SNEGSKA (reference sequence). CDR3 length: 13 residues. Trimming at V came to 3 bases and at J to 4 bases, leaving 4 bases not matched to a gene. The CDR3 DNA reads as TGCAGTGCTAGCCCGACAGGGCCAGATACGCAGTATTTT. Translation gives CSASPTGPDTQYF.

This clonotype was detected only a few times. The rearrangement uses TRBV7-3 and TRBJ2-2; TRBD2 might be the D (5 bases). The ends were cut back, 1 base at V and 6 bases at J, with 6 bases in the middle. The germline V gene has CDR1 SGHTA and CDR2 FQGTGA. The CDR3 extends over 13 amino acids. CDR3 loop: CASSLSGPGELFF. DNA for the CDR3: TGTGCCAGCAGCTTAAGCGGGCCCGGGGAGCTGTTTTTT.

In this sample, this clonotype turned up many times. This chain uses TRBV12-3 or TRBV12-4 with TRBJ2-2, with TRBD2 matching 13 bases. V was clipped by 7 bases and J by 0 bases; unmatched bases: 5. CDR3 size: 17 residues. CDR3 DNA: TGTGCCAGCATCTCGGGACTAGCGGGGTCGAACACCGGGGAGCTGTTTTTT. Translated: CASISGLAGSNTGELFF.

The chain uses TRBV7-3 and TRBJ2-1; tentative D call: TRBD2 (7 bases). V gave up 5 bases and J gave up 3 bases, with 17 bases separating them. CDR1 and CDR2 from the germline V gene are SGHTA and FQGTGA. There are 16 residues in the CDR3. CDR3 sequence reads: CASSPQGRGGYNEQFF. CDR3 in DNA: TGTGCCAGCAGCCCACAGGGCCGCGGGGGCTACAATGAGCAGTTCTTC. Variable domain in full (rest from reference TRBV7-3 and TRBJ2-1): GAGVSQTPSNKVTEKGKYVELRCDPISGHTALYWYRQSLGQGPEFLIYFQGTGAADDSGLPNDRFFAVRPEGSVSTLKIQRTERGDSAVYLCASSPQGRGGYNEQFFGPGTRLTVL.

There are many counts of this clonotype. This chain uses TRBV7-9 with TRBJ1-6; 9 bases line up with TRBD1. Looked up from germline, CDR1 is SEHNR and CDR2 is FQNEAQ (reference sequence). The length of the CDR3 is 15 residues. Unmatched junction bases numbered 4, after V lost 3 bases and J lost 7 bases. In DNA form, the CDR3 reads TGTGCCAGCAGCTTTGGACAGGGGCAGAATTCACCCCTCCACTTT. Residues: CASSFGQGQNSPLHF.